These 7 T cell receptor beta chains came from one sample sequenced in a study of response to subunit inactivated influenza vaccine. TCRdb reanalysed the RT-PCR reads using MiXCR and keeps one entry per CDR3 protein. Of more than 450,000 distinct CDR3 sequences in the sample, around 11% were seen once. Another study also made use of these data, one on T cells expressing NK-cell markers. That report adds: Generation of TCR beta cDNA was performed by 5'RACE template switching incorporating UMIs.

The specimen was PBMCs from blood, collected on the day of vaccination. The receptors were gathered from a man in his forties or fifties who received an inactivated influenza vaccine.

The chain employs TRBV5-1 and TRBJ2-3, with 8 bases fitting TRBD1. Losses at the gene ends were 0 bases for V and 1 base for J; bases not matched to a gene: 4. The CDR3 covers 16 residues. Looked up from germline, CDR1 is SGHRS and CDR2 is YFSETQ. DNA for the CDR3: TGCGCCAGCAGCTTGGCGACGACAGGGGGCACAGATACGCAGTATTTT. It translates to CASSLATTGGTDTQYF.

This clonotype occurred a few times. The V call is TRBV28, the J call TRBJ2-7; 11 bases are a match to TRBD2. Germline CDR1 reads MDHEN; CDR2 reads SYDVKM. Unmatched junction bases numbered 10, after V lost 8 bases and J lost 4 bases. This CDR3 region has 15 residues. The CDR3 DNA reads TGTGCCAGCCAAACAAATAGCGGGGGGGCGTACGAGCAGTACTTC. Translating gives CASQTNSGGAYEQYF.

The chain is built from TRBV15 and TRBJ1-1; TRBD1 might be the D (6 bases). V was trimmed by 5 bases and J by 4 bases, leaving 14 bases between them. This CDR3 spans 14 amino acids. CDR1 and CDR2 (germline): LNHNV, YYDKDF (reference sequence). CDR3: CATSGRRGGTEAFF. The CDR3 region has the DNA TGTGCCACCAGCGGCAGAAGGGGGGGCACTGAAGCTTTCTTT.

This clonotype was counted between two and nine times. The rearrangement links TRBV12-3 or TRBV12-4 to TRBJ2-7; D remains unclear. CDR3 length: 13 residues. Trimming left V 7 bases short and J 5 bases short, with 15 bases between. CDR3 loop: CASTLSVADEQYF. The CDR3 bases are TGTGCCAGCACCCTCTCCGTGGCGGACGAGCAGTACTTC.

V usage is TRBV3-1 and J usage is TRBJ2-3; D is ambiguous. CDR1 is LGHDT and CDR2 is YNNKEL in the germline V gene (reference sequence). The CDR3 has 16 amino acids. V was clipped by 4 bases and J by 0 bases, with 14 bases between them. CDR3 sequence: CASSPRAAASTDTQYF. In nucleotides, the CDR3 is TGTGCCAGCAGCCCCCGGGCGGCCGCTAGCACAGATACGCAGTATTTT.

Only a few counts were recorded for this clonotype. The V and J genes are TRBV4-1 and TRBJ2-3, with unresolved D. CDR1 and CDR2 from the germline V gene are MGHRA and YSYEKL. There are 14 residues in the CDR3. V dropped 0 bases and J dropped 5 bases, with 9 bases sitting between them. This CDR3 reads CASSQDKLVDTQYF. CDR3 bases: TGCGCCAGCAGCCAAGATAAGCTTGTAGATACGCAGTATTTT.

This clonotype has more than one count but fewer than ten. The V gene is TRBV7-8, the J gene TRBJ1-1, with a weak D call TRBD1 (5 bases). The V end lost 2 bases, the J end lost 4 bases, and 20 bases lay between the germline ends. CDR3 length: 17 amino acids. Per the germline V gene, CDR1 is SGHVS and CDR2 is FQNEAQ. The CDR3 DNA follows: TGTGCCAGCAGCTTATTTATTACGGAGGCTAGGGGCACTGAAGCTTTCTTT. The encoded protein is CASSLFITEARGTEAFF.